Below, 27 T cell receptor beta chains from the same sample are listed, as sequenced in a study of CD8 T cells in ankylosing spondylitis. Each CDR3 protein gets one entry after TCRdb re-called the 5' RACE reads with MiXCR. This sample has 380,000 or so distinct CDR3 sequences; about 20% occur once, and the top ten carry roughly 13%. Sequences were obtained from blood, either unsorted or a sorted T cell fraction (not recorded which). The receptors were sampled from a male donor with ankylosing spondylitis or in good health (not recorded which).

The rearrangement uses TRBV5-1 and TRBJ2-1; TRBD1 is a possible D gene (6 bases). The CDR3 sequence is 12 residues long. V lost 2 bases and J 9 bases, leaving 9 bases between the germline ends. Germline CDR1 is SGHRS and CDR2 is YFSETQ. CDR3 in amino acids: CASSFAGAEQFF. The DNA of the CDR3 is TGCGCCAGCAGCTTCGCAGGGGCTGAGCAGTTCTTC.

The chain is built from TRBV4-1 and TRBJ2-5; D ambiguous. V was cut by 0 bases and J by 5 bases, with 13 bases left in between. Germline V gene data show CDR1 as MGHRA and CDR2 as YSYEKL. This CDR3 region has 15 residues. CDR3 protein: CASSQDLSSEETQYF. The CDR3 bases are TGCGCCAGCAGCCAAGATTTATCCAGCGAGGAGACCCAGTACTTC.

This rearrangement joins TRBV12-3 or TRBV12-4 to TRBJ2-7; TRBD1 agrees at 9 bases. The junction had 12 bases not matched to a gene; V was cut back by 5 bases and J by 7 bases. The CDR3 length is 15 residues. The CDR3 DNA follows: TGTGCCAGCAGTCTAAACAGGGGGCGCGTTCGGGAGCAGTACTTC. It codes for CASSLNRGRVREQYF.

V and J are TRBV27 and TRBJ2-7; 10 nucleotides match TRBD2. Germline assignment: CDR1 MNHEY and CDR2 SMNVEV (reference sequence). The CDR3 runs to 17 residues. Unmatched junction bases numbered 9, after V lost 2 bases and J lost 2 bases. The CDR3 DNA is TGTGCCAGCAGTTTAGTCGGACTAGCGGCGGGACCCTACGAGCAGTACTTC. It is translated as CASSLVGLAAGPYEQYF.

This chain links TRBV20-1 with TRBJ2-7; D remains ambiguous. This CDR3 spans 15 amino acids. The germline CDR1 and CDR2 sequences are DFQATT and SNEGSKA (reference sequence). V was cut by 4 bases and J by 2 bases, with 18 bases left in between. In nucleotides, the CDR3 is TGCAGTGCTACCGTTTCTAGTTCCACCACCTACGAGCAGTACTTC. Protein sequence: CSATVSSSTTYEQYF.

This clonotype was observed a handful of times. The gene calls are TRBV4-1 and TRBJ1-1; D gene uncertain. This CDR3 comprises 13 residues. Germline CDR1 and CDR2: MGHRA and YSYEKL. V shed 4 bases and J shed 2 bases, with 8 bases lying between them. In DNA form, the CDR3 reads TGCGCCAGCAGCCCGATGAGCAACACTGAAGCTTTCTTT. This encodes CASSPMSNTEAFF.

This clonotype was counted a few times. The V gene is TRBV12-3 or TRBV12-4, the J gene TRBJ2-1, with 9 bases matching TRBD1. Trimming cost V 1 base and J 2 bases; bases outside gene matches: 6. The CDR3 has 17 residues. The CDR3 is CASSLVVGTGPYNEQFF. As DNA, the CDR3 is TGTGCCAGCAGTTTAGTAGTAGGGACAGGGCCCTACAATGAGCAGTTCTTC.

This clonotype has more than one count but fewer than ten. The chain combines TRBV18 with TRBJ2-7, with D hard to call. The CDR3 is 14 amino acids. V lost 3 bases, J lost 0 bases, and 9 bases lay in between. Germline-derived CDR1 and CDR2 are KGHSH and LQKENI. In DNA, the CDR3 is TGTGCCAGCTCACCCCGATCCCTCTCCTACGAGCAGTACTTC. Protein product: CASSPRSLSYEQYF.

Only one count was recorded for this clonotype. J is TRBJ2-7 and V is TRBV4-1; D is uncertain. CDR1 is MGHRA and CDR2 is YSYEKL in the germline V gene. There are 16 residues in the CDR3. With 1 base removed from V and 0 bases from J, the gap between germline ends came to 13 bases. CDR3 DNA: TGCGCCAGCAGCCAAGTTTGGGGTGCCCTCTCCTACGAGCAGTACTTC. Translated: CASSQVWGALSYEQYF.

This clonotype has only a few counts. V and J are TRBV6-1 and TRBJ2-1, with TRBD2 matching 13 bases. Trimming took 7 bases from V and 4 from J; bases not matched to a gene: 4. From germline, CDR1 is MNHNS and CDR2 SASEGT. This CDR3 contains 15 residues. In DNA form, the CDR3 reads TGTGCCAGCACCGTACTAGCGGGGGGGTACAATGAGCAGTTCTTC. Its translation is CASTVLAGGYNEQFF.

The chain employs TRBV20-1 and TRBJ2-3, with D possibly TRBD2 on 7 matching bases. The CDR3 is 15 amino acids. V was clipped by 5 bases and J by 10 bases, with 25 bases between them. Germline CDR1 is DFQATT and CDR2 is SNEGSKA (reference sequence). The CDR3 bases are TGCAGTGCTGAAACCCCGGGGGGCCCACCCAGTTCGCAGTATTTT. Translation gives CSAETPGGPPSSQYF.

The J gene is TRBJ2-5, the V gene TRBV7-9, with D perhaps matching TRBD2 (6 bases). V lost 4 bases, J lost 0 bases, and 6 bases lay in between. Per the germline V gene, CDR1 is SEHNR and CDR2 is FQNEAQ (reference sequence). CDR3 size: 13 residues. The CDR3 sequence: CASSWDYQETQYF. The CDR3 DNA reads TGTGCCAGCAGCTGGGACTACCAAGAGACCCAGTACTTC.

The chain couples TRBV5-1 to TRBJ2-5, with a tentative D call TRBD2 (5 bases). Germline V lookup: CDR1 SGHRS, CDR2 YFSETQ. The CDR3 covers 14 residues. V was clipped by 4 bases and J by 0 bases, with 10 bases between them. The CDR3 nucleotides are TGCGCCAGCAGCGGACGGGGTAACCAAGAGACCCAGTACTTC. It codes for CASSGRGNQETQYF. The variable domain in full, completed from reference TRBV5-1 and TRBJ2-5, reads KAGVTQTPRYLIKTRGQQVTLSCSPISGHRSVSWYQQTPGQGLQFLFEYFSETQRNKGNFPGRFSGRQFSNSRSEMNVSTLELGDSALYLCASSGRGNQETQYFGPGTRLLVL.

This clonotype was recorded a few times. CDR3 nucleotide sequence: TGTGCCAGCAGGGTACAGAACCAAGAGACCCAGTACTTC. Protein sequence: CASRVQNQETQYF. The genes are TRBV6-1 and TRBJ2-5, with D unclear. CDR3 length: 13 amino acids. Germline CDR1 MNHNS, CDR2 SASEGT. Trimming took 6 bases from V and 0 from J, leaving 8 bases between them.

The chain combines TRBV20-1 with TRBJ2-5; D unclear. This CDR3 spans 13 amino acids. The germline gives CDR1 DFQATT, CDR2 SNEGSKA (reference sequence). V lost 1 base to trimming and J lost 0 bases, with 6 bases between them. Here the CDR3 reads CSARVLYQETQYF. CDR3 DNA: TGCAGTGCTAGAGTTTTGTACCAAGAGACCCAGTACTTC.

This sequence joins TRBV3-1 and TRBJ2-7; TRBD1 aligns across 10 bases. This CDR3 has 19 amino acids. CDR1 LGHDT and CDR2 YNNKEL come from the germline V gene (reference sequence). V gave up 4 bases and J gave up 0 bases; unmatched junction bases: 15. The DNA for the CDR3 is TGTGCCAGCAGCCCATCCCCGGGGACAGGGGTGCGGGGCTCCTACGAGCAGTACTTC. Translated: CASSPSPGTGVRGSYEQYF.

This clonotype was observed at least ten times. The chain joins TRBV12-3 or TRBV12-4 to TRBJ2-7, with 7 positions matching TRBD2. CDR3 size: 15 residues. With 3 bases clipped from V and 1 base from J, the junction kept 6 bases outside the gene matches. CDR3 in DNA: TGTGCCAGCAGTTTTTCCCTAGCGGAATCCTACGAGCAGTACTTC. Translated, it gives CASSFSLAESYEQYF.

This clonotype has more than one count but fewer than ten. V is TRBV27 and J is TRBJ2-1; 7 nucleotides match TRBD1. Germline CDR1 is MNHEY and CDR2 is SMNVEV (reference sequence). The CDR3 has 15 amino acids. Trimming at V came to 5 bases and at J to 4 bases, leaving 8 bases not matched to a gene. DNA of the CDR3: TGTGCCAGCAGTCTTCGGGGACAGTTATACAATGAGCAGTTCTTC. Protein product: CASSLRGQLYNEQFF.

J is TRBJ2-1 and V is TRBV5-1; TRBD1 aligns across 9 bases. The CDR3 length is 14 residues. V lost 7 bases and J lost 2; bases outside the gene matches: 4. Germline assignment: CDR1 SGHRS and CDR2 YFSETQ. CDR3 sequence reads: CASWGQGPYNEQFF. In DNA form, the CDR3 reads TGCGCCAGCTGGGGACAGGGTCCCTACAATGAGCAGTTCTTC.

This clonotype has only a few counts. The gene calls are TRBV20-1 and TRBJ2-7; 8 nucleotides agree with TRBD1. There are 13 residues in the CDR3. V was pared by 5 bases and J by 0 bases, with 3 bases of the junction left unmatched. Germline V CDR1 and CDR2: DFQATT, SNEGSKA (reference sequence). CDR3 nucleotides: TGCAGTGCTGTAGGACAGGGCTCCTACGAGCAGTACTTC. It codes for CSAVGQGSYEQYF.

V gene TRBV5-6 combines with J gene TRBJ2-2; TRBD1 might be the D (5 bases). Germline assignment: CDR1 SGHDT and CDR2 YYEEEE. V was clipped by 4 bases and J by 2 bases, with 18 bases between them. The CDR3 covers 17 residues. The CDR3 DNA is TGTGCCAGCAGCGTCAAAGGGGCCGTTTTTAACACCGGGGAGCTGTTTTTT. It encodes CASSVKGAVFNTGELFF.

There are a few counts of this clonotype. CDR3 DNA sequence: TGTGCCAGCAGTCCCCCGACAGGGGGCGTCTATGGCTACACCTTC. Encoded protein: CASSPPTGGVYGYTF. V is TRBV12-3 or TRBV12-4 and J is TRBJ1-2; TRBD1 aligns across 10 bases. Trimming removed 5 bases from V and 4 bases from J; junction bases left unmatched: 7. This CDR3 contains 15 residues.

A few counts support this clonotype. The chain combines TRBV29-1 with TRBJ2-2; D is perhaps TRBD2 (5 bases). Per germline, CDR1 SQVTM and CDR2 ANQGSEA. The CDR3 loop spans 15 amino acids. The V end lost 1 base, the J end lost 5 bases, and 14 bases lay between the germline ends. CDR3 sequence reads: CSVEAPGRGTGELFF. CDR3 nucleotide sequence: TGCAGCGTTGAAGCCCCCGGGCGAGGGACCGGGGAGCTGTTTTTT.

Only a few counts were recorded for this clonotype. CDR3 nucleotide sequence: TGTGCCACCCGACAGGCGGGGGGCTACGAGCAGTACTTC. Amino acid sequence: CATRQAGGYEQYF. The rearrangement uses TRBV7-2 and TRBJ2-7, with 8 bases matching TRBD2. This CDR3 has 13 residues. Germline loops: CDR1 SGHTA, CDR2 FQGNSA. J lost 3 bases, V lost 10 bases, and 8 bases had no gene match.

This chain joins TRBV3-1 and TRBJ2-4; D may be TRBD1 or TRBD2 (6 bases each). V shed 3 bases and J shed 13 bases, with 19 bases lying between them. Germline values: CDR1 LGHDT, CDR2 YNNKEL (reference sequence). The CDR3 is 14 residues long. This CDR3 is CASSHILGGGAQYF. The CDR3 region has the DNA TGTGCCAGCAGCCATATCCTCGGAGGGGGAGCGCAGTACTTC.

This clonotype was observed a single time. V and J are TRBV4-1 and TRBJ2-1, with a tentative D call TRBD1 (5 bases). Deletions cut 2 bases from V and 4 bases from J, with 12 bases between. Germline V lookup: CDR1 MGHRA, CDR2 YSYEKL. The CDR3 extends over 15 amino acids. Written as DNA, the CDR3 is TGCGCCAGCAGCCAATTCCCAACAGGTTACAATGAGCAGTTCTTC. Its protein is CASSQFPTGYNEQFF.

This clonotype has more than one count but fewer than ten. The CDR3 DNA reads TGTGCCAGCAGCTTAGTTGGGTTGGCAGACCTCCAAGAGACCCAGTACTTC. This sequence encodes CASSLVGLADLQETQYF. V and J are TRBV7-9 and TRBJ2-5, with D hard to call. The length of the CDR3 is 17 residues. From germline, CDR1 is SEHNR and CDR2 FQNEAQ (reference sequence). V was shortened by 1 base and J by 1 base, with 16 bases between the two germline ends. Based on the CDR3 plus reference TRBV7-9 and TRBJ2-5, the full variable domain is DTGVSQNPRHKITKRGQNVTFRCDPISEHNRLYWYRQTLGQGPEFLTYFQNEAQLEKSRLLSDRFSAERPKGSFSTLEIQRTEQGDSAMYLCASSLVGLADLQETQYFGPGTRLLVL.